The 5 T cell receptor beta chains presented below share a single source sample, sequenced in a study of T cell clones after liver transplantation (dated by TCRdb to between 2017 and 2020). What this sample's time point label stands for: pre-transplant. Receptor amplification or capture employed the immunoSEQ multiplex PCR assay. This is the immuneACCESS table as TCRdb keeps it, with only in-frame sequences that have V and J called. A part of the clones is gone; compared with another copy, unresolved V genes explain less than half, and the rest is unexplained. Counted in this sample were 90,000 to 120,000 clones; approximately 78% of them appeared once. The leading ten clones occupy over 0.75% of the sample. Sequenced here: CD4+ T cells from blood, sampled before liver transplant. The receptors here all came from a human donor who received a liver transplant.

The chain recombines TRBV27 with TRBJ2-1, with 11 positions matching TRBD1. The CDR3 is 15 residues long. The germline CDR1 and CDR2 sequences are MNHEY and SMNVEV (reference sequence). The J segment lost 2 bases and the V segment lost 4 bases, leaving 1 base of the junction unmatched. The CDR3 loop reads CASSWGQGAYNEQFF. CDR3 nucleotide sequence: TGTGCCAGCAGTTGGGGACAGGGGGCCTACAATGAGCAGTTCTTC.

This clone was found a few times. The V and J genes are TRBV7-7 and TRBJ2-3, with 11 positions matching TRBD2. From germline, CDR1 is SSHAT and CDR2 FNYEAQ (reference sequence). Trimming at V came to 6 bases and at J to 4 bases, leaving 15 bases not matched to a gene. CDR3 length: 18 residues. This CDR3 reads CASSNGTSGGPTPDTQYF. The CDR3 DNA reads as TGTGCCAGCAGTAACGGGACTAGCGGCGGACCCACCCCAGATACGCAGTATTTT.

This clone was observed a handful of times. The CDR3 reads CASSRGRSSTDTQYF. CDR3 coding DNA: TGTGCCAGCAGCCGGGGCCGTAGTAGCACAGATACGCAGTATTTT. The rearrangement joins TRBV7-2 to TRBJ2-3; D may match TRBD1 or TRBD2 (5 bases each). This CDR3 spans 15 amino acids. Germline-derived CDR1 and CDR2 are SGHTA and FQGNSA. Trimming took 5 bases from V and 0 from J, leaving 12 bases between them.

Only a few counts were recorded for this clone. The chain has TRBV4-1 and TRBJ2-7, with unresolved D. Germline CDR1 and CDR2: MGHRA and YSYEKL. The CDR3 sequence is 16 residues long. V was cut by 1 base and J by 0 bases, with 13 bases left in between. The CDR3 here is CASSQVDGRISYEQYF. For the CDR3, the DNA is TGCGCCAGCAGCCAAGTCGACGGCAGGATCTCCTACGAGCAGTACTTC.

The chain joins TRBV7-9 to TRBJ2-3, with 9 bases that match TRBD2. The CDR3 extends over 15 amino acids. V gave up 4 bases and J gave up 0 bases; unmatched junction bases: 2. Germline loops: CDR1 SEHNR, CDR2 FQNEAQ (reference sequence). The CDR3 DNA is TGTGCCAGCAGCTATCTAGCGGGAAGCACAGATACGCAGTATTTT. Translating it yields CASSYLAGSTDTQYF.